A single sample is the source of the 10 T cell receptor beta chains below, sequenced in a study of memory CD4+ T cells and cytomegalovirus serostatus. Data came from immunoSEQ multiplex PCR; TCRdb stores just in-frame clones and leaves some out. The data show about 40,000 clones, 79% seen once. The sort gate was single viable CD3+CD4+CD8-CD45RO+ cells for memory CD4+ T cells. The sample taken for sequencing was memory CD4+ T cells from blood. These receptors all come from an adult in good health and CMV-seronegative.

The chain is built from TRBV7-8 and TRBJ1-2; D gene uncertain. The V end lost 5 bases, the J end lost 10 bases, and 23 bases lay between the germline ends. The CDR3 spans 15 residues. CDR1 is SGHVS, CDR2 FQNEAQ, per germline. As DNA, the CDR3 is TGTGCCAGCAGCCCAGGCCAAGCGACGGGGTGGGACTACACCTTC. Translated, it gives CASSPGQATGWDYTF.

This clone was counted a single time. The genes are TRBV25-1 and TRBJ1-2, with D uncertain. Germline V gene sequence: CDR1 MGHDK, CDR2 SYGVNS. Trimming cost V 6 bases and J 2 bases, with 10 bases left between them. This CDR3 has 13 amino acids. For the CDR3, the DNA is TGTGCCAGCAGCCTCGGGCTCAACTATGGCTACACCTTC. Its translation is CASSLGLNYGYTF.

The chain employs TRBV7-9 and TRBJ1-1; the D gene is possibly TRBD1 (6 bases). Germline CDR1 SEHNR, CDR2 FQNEAQ (reference sequence). V lost 5 bases to trimming and J lost 4 bases, with 26 bases between them. This CDR3 is 18 amino acids long. The CDR3 region is CASSISPGQRQAGTEAFF. The CDR3 DNA sequence: TGTGCCAGCAGCATCTCCCCGGGACAACGACAAGCGGGCACTGAAGCTTTCTTT.

This chain links TRBV30 with TRBJ1-2; no clear D gene. CDR3 length: 13 amino acids. In germline, CDR1 is GTSNPN, CDR2 SVGIG (reference sequence). Deletions cut 2 bases from V and 8 bases from J, with 15 bases between. The CDR3 loop is CAWSPPGVSGYTF. Written as DNA, the CDR3 is TGTGCCTGGAGTCCCCCTGGGGTATCCGGCTACACCTTC.

The gene calls are TRBV7-3 and TRBJ1-2; D gene ambiguous. In germline, CDR1 is SGHTA, CDR2 FQGTGA. This CDR3 has 12 amino acids. The V end was cut by 11 bases, the J end by 12 bases, with 22 bases between. The CDR3 reads CASDGWSRVDTF. In DNA, the CDR3 is TGTGCCTCTGATGGGTGGAGTCGGGTCGACACCTTC.

The chain is built from TRBV5-8 and TRBJ2-5; 9 bases map to TRBD1. V was clipped by 6 bases and J by 5 bases; unmatched bases: 8. The CDR3 runs 14 residues. Germline CDR1 and CDR2: SGHTS and YDEGEE. Written as DNA, the CDR3 is TGTGCCAGCACCACGGGACAGGGCTGGGAGACCCAGTACTTC. Its translation: CASTTGQGWETQYF. Combining the CDR3 with reference TRBV5-8 and TRBJ2-5 gives the whole variable domain EAGVTQSPTHLIKTRGQQATLRCSPISGHTSVYWYQQALGLGLQFLLWYDEGEERNRGNFPPRFSGRQFPNYSSELNVNALELEDSALYLCASTTGQGWETQYFGPGTRLLVL.

J is TRBJ2-5 and V is TRBV29-1; 12 bases fit TRBD1. This CDR3 has 14 amino acids. CDR1 and CDR2 (germline): SQVTM, ANQGSEA. V lost 4 bases, J lost 5 bases, and 5 bases stayed unmatched. The CDR3 DNA is TGCAGCGTTGCCGGGACAGGGGGCGCGGAGACCCAGTACTTC. Its protein product is CSVAGTGGAETQYF.

This chain links TRBV7-9 with TRBJ1-2; 7 bases map to TRBD1. CDR1 is SEHNR and CDR2 is FQNEAQ in the germline V gene (reference sequence). The CDR3 loop spans 13 amino acids. V gave up 2 bases and J gave up 6 bases; unmatched junction bases: 3. CDR3 DNA: TGTGCCAGCAGCTTAAGGGGGCCAAATGGCTACACCTTC. It translates to CASSLRGPNGYTF. Complete variable domain (other parts from reference TRBV7-9 and TRBJ1-2): DTGVSQNPRHKITKRGQNVTFRCDPISEHNRLYWYRQTLGQGPEFLTYFQNEAQLEKSRLLSDRFSAERPKGSFSTLEIQRTEQGDSAMYLCASSLRGPNGYTFGSGTRLTVV.

The rearrangement joins TRBV5-4 to TRBJ1-2, with 11 bases that match TRBD1. CDR1 is SGHNT and CDR2 is YYREEE in the germline V gene (reference sequence). The CDR3 length is 13 residues. J lost 7 bases, V lost 7 bases, and 6 bases had no gene match. CDR3 loop: CASSRTGGGGYTF. CDR3 nucleotide sequence: TGTGCCAGCTCCCGGACAGGGGGCGGTGGCTACACCTTC.

This rearrangement joins TRBV6-5 to TRBJ1-5, with 7 bases lining up with TRBD1. Germline loops: CDR1 MNHEY, CDR2 SVGAGI. V shed 10 bases and J 2 bases; nucleotides not matched to a gene: 5. The CDR3 covers 13 residues. In DNA, the CDR3 is TGTGCCACCAAAGGACAGGGCAATCAGCCCCAGCATTTT. Protein: CATKGQGNQPQHF.